The rows below give T cell receptor beta chains drawn from one sample of a study of T cell responses to AZD1222 COVID-19 vaccine. This table comes from immunoSEQ multiplex PCR, and its TCRdb copy is limited to in-frame clones, with some not included. This table holds about 120,000 clones, about 86% found once. Specimen: peripheral blood, collected 28 days after the second AZD1222 dose. The receptors come from an adult who received the AZD1222 COVID-19 vaccine. The CDR3 runs from the conserved cysteine through the conserved F or W. A D gene is named only where the DNA matches it firmly. Clone size is shown for a subset of rows, as once, few, many or a class of expanded clone.

NA	NA	TRBV5-1	TRBJ2-7	TGCGCCAGCAGCTTGGTGGCAGGGCGCCTCTACGAGCAGTACTTC	CASSLVAGRLYEQYF
NA	TRBD1	TRBV19	TRBJ1-2	TGTGCCAGTCGGGGACAGACAAACTATGGCTACACCTTC	CASRGQTNYGYTF
NA	NA	TRBV7-9	TRBJ1-6	TGTGCCAGCAGTCGAACCGGGGTAGGGAATTCACCCCTCCACTTT	CASSRTGVGNSPLHF
NA	NA	TRBV12-2	TRBJ2-3	TGTGCAAGTCGCTTGAGACTAGCGGGGGACACCAGAACCGTCACAGATACGCAGTATTTT	CASRLRLAGDTRTVTDTQYF
NA	NA	TRBV7-3	TRBJ1-6	TGTGCCAGCAGCTTAAACTATAATTCACCCCTCCACTTT	CASSLNYNSPLHF
once	NA	TRBV7-9	TRBJ1-5	TGTGCCAGCAGCTTACATCCGCGAGCAGGGTTGAGTCAGCCCCAGCATTTT	CASSLHPRAGLSQPQHF
once	NA	TRBV7-8	TRBJ2-7	TGTGCCAGTGAGGGGGACGAGGCCTACGAGCAGTACTTC	CASEGDEAYEQYF
NA	TRBD2	TRBV25-1	TRBJ2-3	TGTGCCAGCACCCCTAGCGGGAGGATTGGAGATACGCAGTATTTT	CASTPSGRIGDTQYF
NA	NA	TRBV11-2	TRBJ1-6	TGTGCCAGCAGCGAAGGGGGTTTGGTGCGAAATTCACCCCTCCACTTT	CASSEGGLVRNSPLHF
once	NA	TRBV29-1	TRBJ2-5	TGCAGCGTGGCGGGGCAGGGTCGCCGGTCGACCCAGTACTTC	CSVAGQGRRSTQYF